The 21 T cell receptor beta chains below were found in one sample sequenced in a study of cytomegalovirus exposure and HLA in healthy donors. 13 Jbeta primers and 60 Vbeta primers were used for the PCR. Assay used: immunoSEQ multiplex PCR; TCRdb lists only in-frame clones, some missing. The table has 110,000 to 150,000 clones, 78% seen once. The sequenced sample was PBMCs. The receptors stem from a male donor in good health and CMV-seronegative.

The chain uses TRBV7-3 and TRBJ1-4, with no clear D. The CDR3 has 14 amino acids. Trimming pared 2 bases from V and 3 bases from J, leaving 7 bases between. The germline CDR1 and CDR2 sequences are SGHTA and FQGTGA. This CDR3 reads CASSLAPANEKLFF. CDR3 DNA: TGTGCCAGCAGCTTAGCACCGGCTAATGAAAAACTGTTTTTT.

This rearrangement joins TRBV4-3 to TRBJ2-5; TRBD1 agrees at 9 bases. This CDR3 contains 15 residues. CDR1 LGHNA and CDR2 YSLEER come from the germline V gene. The ends lost 1 base at V and 2 bases at J; junction bases unmatched: 2. CDR3 in DNA: TGCGCCAGCAGCCAAGGGACAGGGGATCAAGAGACCCAGTACTTC. The encoded protein is CASSQGTGDQETQYF.

This clone was recorded once. This sequence joins TRBV7-9 and TRBJ2-7; 12 nucleotides align to TRBD2. V trimming: 4 bases; J trimming: 3 bases; junction bases outside the gene matches: 4. In germline, CDR1 is SEHNR, CDR2 FQNEAQ (reference sequence). The CDR3 has 15 amino acids. The CDR3 nucleotides read TGTGCCAGCAGCTCTGGACTAGCGGGACACTACGAGCAGTACTTC. Its protein is CASSSGLAGHYEQYF.

Here the CDR3 DNA reads TGTGCCAGCTCACCGAAACAGGGGAAGAATGAAAAACTGTTTTTT. Translating it yields CASSPKQGKNEKLFF. The V call is TRBV18, the J call TRBJ1-4, with 7 bases identical to TRBD1. This CDR3 contains 15 residues. CDR1 is KGHSH, CDR2 LQKENI, per germline. V lost 3 bases to trimming and J lost 5 bases; unmatched junction nucleotides: 6.

The chain has TRBV5-1 and TRBJ2-7; D remains ambiguous. CDR1 and CDR2 (germline): SGHRS, YFSETQ. The CDR3 is 15 residues long. V shed 1 base and J shed 2 bases, with 13 bases lying between them. The CDR3 sequence: CASSLIQDFAYEQYF. CDR3 DNA sequence: TGCGCCAGCAGCTTGATCCAGGATTTTGCCTACGAGCAGTACTTC.

The chain has TRBV7-2 and TRBJ1-1, with D maybe TRBD1 (6 bases). CDR3 length: 17 residues. Trimming left V 1 base short and J 5 bases short, with 20 bases between. Germline V gene sequence: CDR1 SGHTA, CDR2 FQGNSA. In DNA, the CDR3 is TGTGCCAGCAGCTTAGAAAGGGGCAGGGGTTTCGGGACTGAAGCTTTCTTT. It codes for CASSLERGRGFGTEAFF.

This sequence joins TRBV9 and TRBJ2-2; D not certain. Germline loops: CDR1 SGDLS, CDR2 YYNGEE. V dropped 5 bases and J dropped 6 bases, with 8 bases sitting between them. CDR3 length: 12 amino acids. The CDR3 is CASSPISGELFF. Here the CDR3 DNA reads TGTGCCAGCAGTCCCATTTCCGGGGAGCTGTTTTTT.

The chain couples TRBV15 to TRBJ2-1, with D possibly matching TRBD2 (6 bases). This CDR3 comprises 15 residues. The germline V gene has CDR1 LNHNV and CDR2 YYDKDF (reference sequence). Trimming took off 8 bases at V and 1 base at J, with 15 bases between the two ends. The CDR3, as DNA: TGTGCCACCCGTCTCTCTGGGGGGTCCTACAATGAGCAGTTCTTC. Its protein product is CATRLSGGSYNEQFF.

The chain employs TRBV27 and TRBJ2-3; TRBD1 might be the D (5 bases). This CDR3 comprises 14 residues. Deletions cut 4 bases from V and 2 bases from J, with 10 bases between. Germline CDR1 reads MNHEY; CDR2 reads SMNVEV (reference sequence). The CDR3 DNA follows: TGTGCCAGCAGTTCCCGACAGTTCACAGATACGCAGTATTTT. It is translated as CASSSRQFTDTQYF.

A word on this clone: Distinct nucleotide sequences in the sample also encode this CDR3. V usage is TRBV4-3 and J usage is TRBJ2-7, with D hard to call. V lost 0 bases and J 3 bases, leaving 6 bases between the germline ends. Germline V gene data show CDR1 as LGHNA and CDR2 as YSLEER. The CDR3 is made up of 13 amino acids. The CDR3 coding sequence is TGCGCCAGCAGCCAAGATAGTGGCTACGAGCAGTACTTC. Its translation: CASSQDSGYEQYF.

This sequence joins TRBV29-1 and TRBJ1-1; 10 nucleotides agree with TRBD1. Germline V gene lookup returns CDR1 SQVTM and CDR2 ANQGSEA. J gave up 5 bases and V 3 bases, and 6 bases lay outside the gene matches. The CDR3 contains 14 residues. The CDR3 sequence is CSVDWTGGRTEAFF. As DNA, the CDR3 is TGCAGCGTTGATTGGACAGGGGGTAGGACTGAAGCTTTCTTT. Filled out from reference TRBV29-1 and TRBJ1-1, the complete variable domain reads SAVISQKPSRDICQRGTSLTIQCQVDSQVTMMFWYRQQPGQSLTLIATANQGSEATYESGFVIDKFPISRPNLTFSTLTVSNMSPEDSSIYLCSVDWTGGRTEAFFGQGTRLTVV.

This chain connects TRBV29-1 to TRBJ1-1; the D is unclear. V was trimmed by 4 bases and J by 6 bases, leaving 15 bases between them. The CDR3 has 13 residues. Germline CDR1 reads SQVTM; CDR2 reads ANQGSEA. The CDR3: CSVGLGTRSEAFF. The CDR3 coding sequence is TGCAGCGTTGGTCTCGGTACGCGGTCTGAAGCTTTCTTT.

This chain joins TRBV5-1 and TRBJ1-1; 9 bases are shared with TRBD1. Trimming cost V 4 bases and J 3 bases; bases outside gene matches: 13. In germline, CDR1 is SGHRS, CDR2 YFSETQ. The CDR3 has 17 amino acids. CDR3 amino acids: CASSPRTGVLKDTEAFF. Here the CDR3 DNA reads TGCGCCAGCAGCCCCCGGACAGGGGTTCTCAAGGACACTGAAGCTTTCTTT.

The chain combines TRBV4-1 with TRBJ1-5, with TRBD1 matching 10 bases. The germline CDR1 and CDR2 sequences are MGHRA and YSYEKL. The ends lost 0 bases at V and 2 bases at J; junction bases unmatched: 1. CDR3 length equals 16 residues. DNA for the CDR3: TGCGCCAGCAGCCAAGACGGGACAGGGGGCAATCAGCCCCAGCATTTT. Its protein product is CASSQDGTGGNQPQHF.

This clone was observed a handful of times. The chain is built from TRBV27 and TRBJ2-3, with TRBD2 as a possible D gene (6 bases). Trimming took 7 bases from V and 1 from J, leaving 18 bases between them. This CDR3 has 16 residues. CDR1 is MNHEY and CDR2 is SMNVEV in the germline V gene (reference sequence). The CDR3 DNA reads as TGTGCCAGCACCGCCAAGTTGGAGGGAGGCACAGATACGCAGTATTTT. Residues: CASTAKLEGGTDTQYF.

The gene calls are TRBV14 and TRBJ2-1, with D hard to call. CDR1 SGHDN and CDR2 FVKESK come from the germline V gene. Trimming took 4 bases from V and 3 from J, leaving 7 bases between them. The CDR3 extends over 13 amino acids. The CDR3 is CASSPLNYNEQFF. CDR3 DNA: TGTGCCAGCAGCCCGCTAAACTACAATGAGCAGTTCTTC.

Only one count was recorded for this clone. The DNA for the CDR3 is TGCGCCAGCCGCCGAGGGGTGCAGGGGGTGAACACCGGGGAGCTGTTTTTT. Protein product: CASRRGVQGVNTGELFF. V gene TRBV4-1 combines with J gene TRBJ2-2; 7 bases align to TRBD1. CDR1 MGHRA and CDR2 YSYEKL come from the germline V gene. The trim removed 8 bases at V and 1 base at J, leaving 13 bases unmatched. The CDR3 has 17 amino acids.

The chain links TRBV19 to TRBJ1-1; possible D gene TRBD1, 5 bases. V lost 5 bases and J lost 0, with 7 bases in between. This CDR3 has 13 amino acids. Germline CDR1 and CDR2: LNHDA and SQIVND (reference sequence). CDR3 coding DNA: TGTGCCAGTAGTTCGACAGTGAACACTGAAGCTTTCTTT. It encodes CASSSTVNTEAFF.

The gene calls are TRBV27 and TRBJ1-2; D remains ambiguous. There are 15 residues in the CDR3. The germline V gene has CDR1 MNHEY and CDR2 SMNVEV (reference sequence). The V end was cut by 6 bases, the J end by 4 bases, with 18 bases between. In DNA, the CDR3 is TGTGCCAGCAGCTCACAATTTGAGGGCTCCTATGGCTACACCTTC. Residues: CASSSQFEGSYGYTF.

J is TRBJ1-1 and V is TRBV5-1; D ambiguous. Germline assignment: CDR1 SGHRS and CDR2 YFSETQ. The CDR3 contains 12 residues. V lost 1 base and J lost 7, with 8 bases in between. CDR3 residues: CASSLNELEAFF. The CDR3 DNA reads as TGCGCCAGCAGCTTGAATGAACTTGAAGCTTTCTTT.

This chain links TRBV29-1 with TRBJ2-5, with 11 bases matching TRBD2. With 0 bases clipped from V and 4 bases from J, the junction kept 10 bases outside the gene matches. The CDR3 length is 17 residues. Germline values: CDR1 SQVTM, CDR2 ANQGSEA. CDR3 amino acids: CSVEEGHSGRAGETQYF. CDR3 nucleotides: TGCAGCGTTGAAGAAGGGCATAGCGGGAGGGCGGGAGAGACCCAGTACTTC.